The clone carrying this T cell receptor beta chain turned up a few times. This sample was taken from a study of blood T cells in healthy people across ages. The CDR3 runs to 17 residues. V dropped 4 bases and J dropped 2; count of bases not matched to a gene: 9. Per germline, CDR1 SGDLS and CDR2 YYNGEE. A sample-barcoded 5' primer and a J-beta primer mix were used in a second PCR of roughly 7 to 11 cycles. One entry per CDR3 protein results from TCRdb running MiXCR on the 5' RACE reads. The data contain roughly 2 million distinct CDR3 sequences, 49% of them singletons. The rearrangement joins TRBV9 to TRBJ2-3; TRBD2 matches at 11 bases. The sample taken for sequencing was blood. This clonotype was obtained from a woman between 40 and 50 years old in good health. CDR3 DNA sequence: TGTGCCAGCAGCCGAGGGCTAGCGGGGGGATTCACAGATACGCAGTATTTT. Its translation is CASSRGLAGGFTDTQYF.